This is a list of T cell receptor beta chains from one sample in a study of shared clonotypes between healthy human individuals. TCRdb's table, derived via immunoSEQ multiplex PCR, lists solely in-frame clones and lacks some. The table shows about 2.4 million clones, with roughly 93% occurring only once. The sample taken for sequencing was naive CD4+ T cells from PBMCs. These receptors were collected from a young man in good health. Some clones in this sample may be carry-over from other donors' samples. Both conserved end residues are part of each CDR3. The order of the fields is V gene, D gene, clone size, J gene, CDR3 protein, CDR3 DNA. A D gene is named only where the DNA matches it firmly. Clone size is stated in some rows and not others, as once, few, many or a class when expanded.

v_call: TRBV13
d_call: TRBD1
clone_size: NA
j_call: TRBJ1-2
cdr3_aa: CASSLMKSGTGVILGGYTF
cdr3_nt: TGTGCCAGCAGCTTGATGAAGTCCGGGACAGGGGTGATACTGGGTGGCTACACCTTC

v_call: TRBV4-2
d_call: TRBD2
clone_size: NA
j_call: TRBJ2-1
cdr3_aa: CASSQPTSGSFSYNEQFF
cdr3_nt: TGTGCCAGCAGCCAACCTACTAGCGGGAGCTTCTCCTACAATGAGCAGTTCTTC

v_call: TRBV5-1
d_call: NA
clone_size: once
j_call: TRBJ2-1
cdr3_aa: CASSPGPGRTNEQFF
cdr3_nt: TGCGCCAGCAGCCCAGGACCTGGGAGAACGAATGAGCAGTTCTTC

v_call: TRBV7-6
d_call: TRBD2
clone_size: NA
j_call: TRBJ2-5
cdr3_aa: CASSLVAGVGETQYF
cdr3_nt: TGTGCCAGCAGCTTAGTCGCGGGAGTGGGAGAGACCCAGTACTTC

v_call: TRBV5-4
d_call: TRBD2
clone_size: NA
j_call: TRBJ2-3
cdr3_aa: CASSSKTSGSTDTQYF
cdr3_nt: TGTGCCAGCAGCTCGAAGACTAGCGGGAGCACAGATACGCAGTATTTT

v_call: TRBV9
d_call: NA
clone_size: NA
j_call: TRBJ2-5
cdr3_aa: CASSVTPGVAGETQYF
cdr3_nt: TGTGCCAGCAGCGTGACCCCTGGTGTCGCGGGAGAGACCCAGTACTTC

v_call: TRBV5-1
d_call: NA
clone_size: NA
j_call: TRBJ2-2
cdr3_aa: CASSLWGRDTGELFF
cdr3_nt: TGCGCCAGCAGTTTGTGGGGGCGCGACACCGGGGAGCTGTTTTTT

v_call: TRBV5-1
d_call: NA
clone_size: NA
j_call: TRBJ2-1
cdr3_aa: CASSLHARDTYNEQFF
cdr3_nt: TGCGCCAGCAGCTTACACGCTCGGGACACCTACAATGAGCAGTTCTTC

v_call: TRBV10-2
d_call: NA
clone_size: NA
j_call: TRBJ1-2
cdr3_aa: CATGGPDTNYGYTF
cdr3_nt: TGCGCCACCGGGGGTCCGGACACTAACTATGGCTACACCTTC

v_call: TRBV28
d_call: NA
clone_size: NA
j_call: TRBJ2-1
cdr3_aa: CASNGGSSPPYNEQFF
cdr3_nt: TGTGCCAGCAACGGAGGGTCTAGCCCACCCTACAATGAGCAGTTCTTC

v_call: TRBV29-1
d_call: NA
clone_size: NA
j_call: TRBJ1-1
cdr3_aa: CSVENRQNTEAFF
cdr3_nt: TGCAGCGTTGAGAACAGACAAAACACTGAAGCTTTCTTT

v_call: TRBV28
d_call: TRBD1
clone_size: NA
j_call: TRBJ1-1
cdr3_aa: CASRLGTVNTEAFF
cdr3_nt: TGTGCCAGCAGGTTAGGGACAGTGAACACTGAAGCTTTCTTT

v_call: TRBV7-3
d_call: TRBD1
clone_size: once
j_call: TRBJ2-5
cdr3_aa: CASSSTGAETQYF
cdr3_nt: TGTGCCAGCAGCTCGACAGGGGCAGAGACCCAGTACTTC

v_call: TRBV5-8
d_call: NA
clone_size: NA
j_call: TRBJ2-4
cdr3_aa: CASSRGQAGNIQYF
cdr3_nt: TGTGCCAGCAGCCGGGGGCAGGCGGGAAACATTCAGTACTTC

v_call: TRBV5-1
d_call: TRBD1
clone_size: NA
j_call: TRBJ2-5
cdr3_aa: CASSLSGTGQETQYF
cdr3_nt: TGCGCCAGCAGCTTGTCAGGGACAGGGCAAGAGACCCAGTACTTC

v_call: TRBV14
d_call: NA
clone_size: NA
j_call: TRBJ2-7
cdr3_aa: CASSQDRYEQYF
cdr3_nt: TGTGCCAGCAGCCAAGATCGGTACGAGCAGTACTTC

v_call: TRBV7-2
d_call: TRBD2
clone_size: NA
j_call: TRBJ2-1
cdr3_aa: CASSARTSGIYNEQFF
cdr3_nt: TGTGCCAGCAGCGCACGGACTAGCGGGATTTACAATGAGCAGTTCTTC

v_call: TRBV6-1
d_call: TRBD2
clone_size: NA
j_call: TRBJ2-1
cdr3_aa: CASSEVGTSGSLSYNEQFF
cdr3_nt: TGTGCCAGCAGTGAAGTGGGGACTAGCGGGAGTTTGTCCTACAATGAGCAGTTCTTC

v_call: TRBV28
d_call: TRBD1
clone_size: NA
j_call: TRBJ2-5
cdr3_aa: CASNPTGGLQETQYF
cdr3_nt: TGTGCCAGCAATCCGACAGGGGGACTCCAAGAGACCCAGTACTTC

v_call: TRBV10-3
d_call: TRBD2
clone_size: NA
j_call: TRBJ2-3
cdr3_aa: CAISDLAGVASTDTQYF
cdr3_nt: TGTGCCATCAGTGACTTAGCGGGAGTAGCTAGCACAGATACGCAGTATTTT

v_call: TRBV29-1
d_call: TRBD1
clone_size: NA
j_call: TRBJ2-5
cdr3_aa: CSGGTGGETQYF
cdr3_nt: TGCAGCGGCGGGACAGGGGGAGAGACCCAGTACTTC

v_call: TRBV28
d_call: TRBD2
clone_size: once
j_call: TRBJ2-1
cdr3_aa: CASSPGTSGRRNEQFF
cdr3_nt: TGTGCCAGCAGCCCCGGGACTAGCGGGAGACGGAATGAGCAGTTCTTC

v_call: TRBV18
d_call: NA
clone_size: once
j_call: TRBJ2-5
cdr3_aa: CASSPQGHETQYF
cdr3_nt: TGTGCCAGCTCACCACAGGGCCACGAGACCCAGTACTTC

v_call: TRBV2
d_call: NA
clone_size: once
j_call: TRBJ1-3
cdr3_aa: CASSAESGNTIYF
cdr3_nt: TGTGCCAGCAGTGCCGAGTCTGGAAACACCATATATTTT

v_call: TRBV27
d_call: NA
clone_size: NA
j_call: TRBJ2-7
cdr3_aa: CASSYTGTGPRHEQYF
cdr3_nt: TGTGCCAGCAGTTACACCGGGACCGGGCCCCGTCACGAGCAGTACTTC

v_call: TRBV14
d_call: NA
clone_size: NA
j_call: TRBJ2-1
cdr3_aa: CASSQIAVLGEEQFF
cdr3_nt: TGTGCCAGCAGCCAAATTGCCGTTTTGGGAGAAGAGCAGTTCTTC

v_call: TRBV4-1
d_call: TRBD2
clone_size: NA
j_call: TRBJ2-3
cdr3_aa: CASSPRVTSGRDYTDTQYF
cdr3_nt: TGCGCCAGCAGCCCGAGGGTGACTAGCGGGAGGGACTACACAGATACGCAGTATTTT

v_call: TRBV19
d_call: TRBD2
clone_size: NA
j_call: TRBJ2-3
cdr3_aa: CASREDGTDTQYF
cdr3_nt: TGTGCCAGTCGGGAGGACGGCACAGATACGCAGTATTTT

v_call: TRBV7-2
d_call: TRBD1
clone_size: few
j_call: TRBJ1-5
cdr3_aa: CASMKGTGSNQPQHF
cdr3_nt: TGTGCCAGTATGAAGGGGACAGGTAGCAATCAGCCCCAGCATTTT

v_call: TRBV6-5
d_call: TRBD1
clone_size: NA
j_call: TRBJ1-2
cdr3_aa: CASRGTGPNYGYTF
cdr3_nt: TGTGCCAGCAGAGGGACAGGCCCTAACTATGGCTACACCTTC

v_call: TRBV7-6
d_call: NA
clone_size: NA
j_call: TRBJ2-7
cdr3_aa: CASSPIAGTSYEQYF
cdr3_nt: TGTGCCAGCAGCCCTATTGCCGGGACCTCCTACGAGCAGTACTTC

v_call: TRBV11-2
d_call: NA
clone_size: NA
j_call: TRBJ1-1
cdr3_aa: CASSPAARDGNTEAFF
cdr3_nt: TGTGCCAGCAGCCCTGCCGCCCGGGACGGGAACACTGAAGCTTTCTTT

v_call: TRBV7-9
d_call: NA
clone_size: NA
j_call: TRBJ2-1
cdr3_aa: CASSPSTVRSYNEQFF
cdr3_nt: TGTGCCAGCAGCCCCAGTACAGTAAGGTCCTACAATGAGCAGTTCTTC

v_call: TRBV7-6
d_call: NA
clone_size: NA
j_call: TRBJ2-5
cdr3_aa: CASSRRPLANQETQYF
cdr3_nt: TGTGCCAGCAGCCGTCGCCCCCTAGCGAACCAAGAGACCCAGTACTTC

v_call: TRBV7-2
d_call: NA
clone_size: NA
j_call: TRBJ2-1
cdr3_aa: CASSFGWTNEQFF
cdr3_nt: TGTGCCAGCAGCTTCGGCTGGACGAATGAGCAGTTCTTC

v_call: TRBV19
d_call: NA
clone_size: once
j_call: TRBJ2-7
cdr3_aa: CASSIIIGLEQYF
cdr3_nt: TGTGCCAGTAGTATAATAATAGGTCTCGAGCAGTACTTC

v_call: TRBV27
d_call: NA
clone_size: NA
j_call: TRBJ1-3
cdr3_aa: CASSGNTIYF
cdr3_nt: TGTGCCAGCTCAGGAAACACCATATATTTT

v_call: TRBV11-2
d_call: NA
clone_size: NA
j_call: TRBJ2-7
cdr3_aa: CASSLRTNYEQYF
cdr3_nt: TGTGCTAGCAGCTTGAGGACTAACTACGAGCAGTACTTC

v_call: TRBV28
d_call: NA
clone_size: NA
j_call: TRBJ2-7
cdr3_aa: CASSLPAGTYEQYF
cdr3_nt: TGTGCCAGCAGTTTACCGGCGGGGACCTACGAGCAGTACTTC

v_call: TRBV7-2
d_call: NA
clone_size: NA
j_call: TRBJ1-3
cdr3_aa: CASSLDRSPGNTIYF
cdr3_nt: TGTGCCAGCAGCTTAGATCGCAGCCCCGGAAACACCATATATTTT

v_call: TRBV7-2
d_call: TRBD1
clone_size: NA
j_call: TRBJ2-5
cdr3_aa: CASTKHPRTGENF
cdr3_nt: TGTGCCAGCACCAAACACCCCCGGACAGGGGAAAACTTC

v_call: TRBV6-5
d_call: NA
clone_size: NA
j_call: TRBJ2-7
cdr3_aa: CASSPRMAAYEQYF
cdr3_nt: TGTGCCAGCAGCCCCCGGATGGCGGCCTACGAGCAGTACTTC